The 27 T cell receptor beta chains presented below share a single source sample, sequenced in a study of blood T cell repertoires in COVID-19. Assay used: immunoSEQ multiplex PCR; TCRdb lists only in-frame clones, some missing. This table has about 350,000 clones, about nine tenths appearing once. What was sequenced was peripheral blood. Every receptor here comes from a woman between 70 and 85 years old with COVID-19, enrolled during active disease.

This clone turned up a few times. The chain links TRBV19 to TRBJ2-7, with no clear D. Germline assignment: CDR1 LNHDA and CDR2 SQIVND (reference sequence). Trimming removed 6 bases from V and 6 bases from J, with 9 bases in between. The CDR3 has 11 amino acids. The CDR3, as DNA: TGTGCCAGTAGGGGCTTCGGCGAGCAGTACTTC. This encodes CASRGFGEQYF.

The CDR3 bases are TGCGCCAGCAGCCCTAGACGGGCAGGGGGGAACACTGAAGCTTTCTTT. It encodes CASSPRRAGGNTEAFF. This chain uses TRBV5-1 with TRBJ1-1, with TRBD1 identical over 7 bases. CDR1 is SGHRS and CDR2 is YFSETQ in the germline V gene. Losses at the gene ends were 4 bases for V and 1 base for J; bases not matched to a gene: 10. The CDR3 covers 16 residues.

The chain uses TRBV9 and TRBJ2-5; 7 positions agree with TRBD2. With V trimmed by 0 bases and J by 0 bases, 5 bases remained unmatched. Germline V gene data show CDR1 as SGDLS and CDR2 as YYNGEE. This CDR3 spans 16 amino acids. CDR3 sequence reads: CASSVAPAGNQETQYF. In nucleotides, the CDR3 is TGTGCCAGCAGCGTAGCCCCAGCGGGGAACCAAGAGACCCAGTACTTC.

The chain has TRBV21-1 and TRBJ1-6; the D call TRBD1 from the table was never checked on the DNA. TRBV21-1 is recorded as a pseudogene. This CDR3 spans 18 amino acids. This CDR3 is CASSKTTGRSSYNSPLHF. The CDR3 DNA is TGTGCCAGCAGCAAAACGACAGGCCGAAGCTCCTATAATTCACCCCTCCACTTT.

J is TRBJ1-1 and V is TRBV7-2; no firm D call. V was pared by 4 bases and J by 6 bases, with 9 bases between. The CDR3 spans 12 residues. Germline loops: CDR1 SGHTA, CDR2 FQGNSA. The CDR3 sequence is CASSSSRAEAFF. DNA for the CDR3: TGTGCCAGCAGCTCTTCGAGGGCTGAAGCTTTCTTT.

This clone was seen once. The rearrangement joins TRBV15 to TRBJ1-4; possible D gene TRBD1, 5 bases. Germline assignment: CDR1 LNHNV and CDR2 YYDKDF (reference sequence). V dropped 1 base and J dropped 7 bases, with 13 bases sitting between them. The CDR3 runs 15 residues. The CDR3 coding sequence is TGTGCCACCAGCAGAGCCCCCTCGGGGGGTGAAAAACTGTTTTTT. Translating it yields CATSRAPSGGEKLFF.

V is TRBV6-2 or TRBV6-3 and J is TRBJ1-2; D unresolved. V was cut by 1 base and J by 5 bases, with 20 bases left in between. This CDR3 is 17 amino acids long. Germline CDR1 MNHEY, CDR2 SVGEGT. The CDR3 nucleotides are TGTGCCAGCAGTTACTATGGCGCGATTGGACTGCGATATGGCTACACCTTC. It is translated as CASSYYGAIGLRYGYTF.

V is TRBV27 and J is TRBJ1-6; 7 nucleotides agree with TRBD1. The V gene's germline CDR1 is MNHEY and CDR2 SMNVEV (reference sequence). V shed 8 bases, J shed 11 bases, and the junction held 3 bases outside the gene matches. The CDR3 length is 11 residues. The CDR3: CASPTGTPLHF. The CDR3 DNA follows: TGTGCCAGCCCGACAGGGACACCCCTCCACTTT.

V gene TRBV7-9 combines with J gene TRBJ2-5; D is possibly TRBD1 (6 bases). V lost 7 bases and J 5 bases, leaving 11 bases between the germline ends. Germline assignment: CDR1 SEHNR and CDR2 FQNEAQ (reference sequence). The CDR3 runs 12 residues. The CDR3 sequence is CASMDSGETQYF. The CDR3 DNA follows: TGTGCCAGCATGGACAGTGGGGAGACCCAGTACTTC.

The DNA of the CDR3 is TGTGCCTGGAGTGTCCACTGGGGACAGGGAACGGGCTATGGCTACACCTTC. It specifies CAWSVHWGQGTGYGYTF. The rearrangement links TRBV30 to TRBJ1-2; 9 bases are shared with TRBD1. V shed 0 bases, J shed 4 bases, and the junction held 12 bases outside the gene matches. The germline gives CDR1 GTSNPN, CDR2 SVGIG (reference sequence). This CDR3 is 17 amino acids long.

The CDR3 bases are TGTGCCAGCAGTGAATCAGGGACTTATGGCTACACCTTC. This sequence encodes CASSESGTYGYTF. V usage is TRBV2 and J usage is TRBJ1-2, with D possibly matching TRBD1 (5 bases). The CDR3 consists of 13 residues. V lost 2 bases to trimming and J lost 5 bases, with 9 bases between them. Germline CDR1 SNHLY, CDR2 FYNNEI.

This chain uses TRBV7-8 with TRBJ1-1; 10 bases map to TRBD1. Per germline, CDR1 SGHVS and CDR2 FQNEAQ. V dropped 10 bases and J dropped 4; count of bases not matched to a gene: 12. The CDR3 has 15 residues. The CDR3, as DNA: TGTGCCACCGTCCGGGACAGGGGTATTCGCACTGAAGCTTTCTTT. As protein: CATVRDRGIRTEAFF.

This clone was seen once. The chain carries TRBV10-3 and TRBJ2-3; 8 bases agree with TRBD1. The V and J ends lost 0 bases and 0 bases, in that order; junction bases with no gene match: 8. The CDR3 covers 18 residues. Germline loops: CDR1 ENHRY, CDR2 SYGVKD. The CDR3 DNA reads as TGTGCCATCAGTGAGTCGCGGACAGGGCTGGATAGCACAGATACGCAGTATTTT. It is translated as CAISESRTGLDSTDTQYF.

V gene TRBV18 combines with J gene TRBJ2-7; 8 bases match TRBD1. Per germline, CDR1 KGHSH and CDR2 LQKENI. The CDR3 is 14 residues long. Germline trimming cut 3 bases from V and 3 bases from J; bases unmatched to any gene: 4. The CDR3 DNA follows: TGTGCCAGCTCACCCGACAGGGGCCTCTACGAGCAGTACTTC. Translating gives CASSPDRGLYEQYF.

The V call is TRBV7-8, the J call TRBJ2-7, with D possibly being TRBD2 (6 bases). CDR3 length: 14 amino acids. Germline V gene data show CDR1 as SGHVS and CDR2 as FQNEAQ. Trimming took off 0 bases at V and 6 bases at J, with 12 bases between the two ends. The CDR3 DNA follows: TGTGCCAGCAGCTTAGCGCTGGAGGGCGTCGAGCAGTACTTC. This codes for CASSLALEGVEQYF.

The chain employs TRBV20-1 and TRBJ2-5; no definite D call. CDR1 and CDR2 from the germline V gene are DFQATT and SNEGSKA (reference sequence). Trimming stripped 1 base from V and 6 bases from J, with 6 bases between. CDR3 length: 11 amino acids. For the CDR3, the DNA is TGCAGTGCTAGAGGAGGCCAGACCCAGTACTTC. Its protein product is CSARGGQTQYF.

The chain joins TRBV12-3 or TRBV12-4 to TRBJ2-3, with unresolved D. The CDR3 has 11 residues. Trimming left V 3 bases short and J 6 bases short, with 4 bases between. CDR3 amino acids: CASSFRDTQYF. As DNA, the CDR3 is TGTGCCAGCAGTTTCCGGGATACGCAGTATTTT.

The chain couples TRBV30 to TRBJ2-5, with TRBD2 matching 10 bases. The CDR3 consists of 14 residues. The trim removed 4 bases at V and 2 bases at J, leaving 4 bases unmatched. CDR1 is GTSNPN, CDR2 SVGIG, per germline (reference sequence). The CDR3 nucleotides read TGTGCCTGGAAAGCGGGGGGGTCTCAAGAGACCCAGTACTTC. It encodes CAWKAGGSQETQYF.

The gene calls are TRBV18 and TRBJ1-5; no reliable D call. Deletions cut 6 bases from V and 6 bases from J, with 12 bases between. Germline CDR1 is KGHSH and CDR2 is LQKENI. CDR3 length: 13 amino acids. The CDR3 DNA is TGTGCCAGCTCGACGAGTTGGGCTCAGCCCCAGCATTTT. Translation: CASSTSWAQPQHF. Filled out from reference TRBV18 and TRBJ1-5, the complete variable domain reads NAGVMQNPRHLVRRRGQEARLRCSPMKGHSHVYWYRQLPEEGLKFMVYLQKENIIDESGMPKERFSAEFPKEGPSILRIQQVVRGDSAAYFCASSTSWAQPQHFGDGTRLSIL.

J is TRBJ1-2 and V is TRBV4-1; D is uncertain. Germline CDR1 and CDR2: MGHRA and YSYEKL. The CDR3 contains 15 residues. V shed 0 bases and J shed 5 bases, with 13 bases lying between them. The CDR3 coding sequence is TGCGCCAGCAGCCAAGAGGCAGGTTCGTCGTATGGCTACACCTTC. Encoded protein: CASSQEAGSSYGYTF.

The rearrangement joins TRBV30 to TRBJ1-2; D ambiguous. Trimming took off 1 base at V and 4 bases at J, with 10 bases between the two ends. Per germline, CDR1 GTSNPN and CDR2 SVGIG (reference sequence). The CDR3 extends over 13 amino acids. CDR3 in DNA: TGTGCCTGGAGTGAAGCAGGCCCCTATGGCTACACCTTC. Its protein is CAWSEAGPYGYTF.

V and J are TRBV4-1 and TRBJ2-3; possibly TRBD2 for D (5 bases). With 1 base removed from V and 0 bases from J, the gap between germline ends came to 8 bases. The germline V gene encodes CDR1 MGHRA and CDR2 YSYEKL. CDR3 length: 15 residues. Here the CDR3 DNA reads TGCGCCAGCAGCCAAGCGGGGTTAAGCACAGATACGCAGTATTTT. Translating gives CASSQAGLSTDTQYF.

The chain carries TRBV12-3 or TRBV12-4 and TRBJ1-6; D may be TRBD1 (5 bases). Trimming took off 8 bases at V and 10 bases at J, with 12 bases between the two ends. The CDR3 extends over 12 amino acids. CDR3 in amino acids: CASASGYSPLHF. The CDR3 bases are TGTGCCAGCGCCTCAGGGTACTCACCCCTCCACTTT.

Turning to this clone: The same CDR3 is also encoded by other DNA sequences in this sample. CDR3: CASSQGTGSGNTIYF. DNA of the CDR3: TGCGCCAGCAGCCAAGGGACAGGGTCTGGAAACACCATATATTTT. V gene TRBV4-1 combines with J gene TRBJ1-3; 8 bases fit TRBD1. Germline values: CDR1 MGHRA, CDR2 YSYEKL. The CDR3 is made up of 15 amino acids. The V and J ends lost 1 base and 1 base, in that order; junction bases with no gene match: 0.

The chain employs TRBV24-1 and TRBJ1-5; no clear D gene. Deletions cut 1 base from V and 0 bases from J, with 6 bases between. Germline V gives CDR1 KGHDR, CDR2 SFDVKD. The CDR3 is made up of 15 amino acids. The CDR3 DNA reads TGTGCCACCAGTGATTTCCCTTTTAGCAATCAGCCCCAGCATTTT. This sequence encodes CATSDFPFSNQPQHF.

This clone was found a few times. The rearrangement uses TRBV29-1 and TRBJ1-2; 7 positions agree with TRBD1. This CDR3 region has 12 residues. From germline, CDR1 is SQVTM and CDR2 ANQGSEA. J lost 5 bases, V lost 4 bases, and 4 bases had no gene match. CDR3 coding DNA: TGCAGCGTTGTGGGACAGCTTTATGGCTACACCTTC. Encoded protein: CSVVGQLYGYTF.

This chain links TRBV10-3 with TRBJ1-4; 8 bases are shared with TRBD1. CDR1 ENHRY and CDR2 SYGVKD come from the germline V gene. The junction had 2 bases not matched to a gene; V was cut back by 5 bases and J by 0 bases. CDR3 length: 15 residues. CDR3 amino acids: CAISLGQATNEKLFF. In nucleotides, the CDR3 is TGTGCCATCAGTTTGGGACAGGCAACTAATGAAAAACTGTTTTTT.